The clone carrying this T cell receptor beta chain was observed at least ten times. Each CDR3 protein gets one entry after TCRdb re-called the RT-PCR reads with MiXCR. This table has about 680,000 distinct CDR3 sequences, approximately 15% appearing once. CDR1 and CDR2 from the germline V gene are SQVTM and ANQGSEA. The length of the CDR3 is 12 residues. The V gene lost 7 bases and the J gene lost 4 bases, with 11 bases spanning the gap. V usage is TRBV29-1 and J usage is TRBJ1-3; D remains ambiguous. Sequencing was performed on memory CD4+ T cells from blood. This clonotype was sampled from a female donor in good health, serving as a healthy control. This CDR3 is CSGSKGGNTIYF. The DNA of the CDR3 is TGCAGCGGTTCGAAGGGAGGAAACACCATATATTTT.